The 27 T cell receptor beta chains given below trace back to one sample, sequenced in a study of glioma-infiltrating T cells. Using RNA template, CDR3s of TCR alpha and beta were amplified with iRepertoire arm-PCR. Via MiXCR, TCRdb re-called the multiplex PCR reads, giving one row per CDR3 protein. The table records more than 110,000 distinct CDR3 sequences, roughly two fifths of them present only once. Sequencing was performed on glioma tissue, nonneoplastic brain tissue, or PBMCs (not recorded which). These TCRs come from a human donor with low-grade glioma or glioblastoma, undergoing nonglioma brain surgery, or in good health (not recorded which).

This clonotype was detected a few times. The CDR3 reads CASSVSFPTDTQYF. CDR3 DNA: TGCGCCAGCAGTGTCTCGTTCCCCACAGATACGCAGTATTTT. The chain couples TRBV10-1 to TRBJ2-3, with no clear D. This CDR3 spans 14 amino acids. Trimming stripped 4 bases from V and 2 bases from J, with 10 bases between. CDR1 and CDR2 (germline): WNHNN, SYGVQD (reference sequence).

The rearrangement links TRBV25-1 to TRBJ2-3; 8 nucleotides line up with TRBD2. V was clipped by 2 bases and J by 0 bases; unmatched bases: 4. Germline V lookup: CDR1 MGHDK, CDR2 SYGVNS. The CDR3 runs 16 residues. DNA for the CDR3: TGTGCCAGCAGTGAACCAACTAGCGGAAGCACAGATACGCAGTATTTT. Its protein product is CASSEPTSGSTDTQYF. Looking up the rest from reference TRBV25-1 and TRBJ2-3 gives the full variable domain: EADIYQTPRYLVIGTGKKITLECSQTMGHDKMYWYQQDPGMELHLIHYSYGVNSTEKGDLSSESTVSRIRTEHFPLTLESARPSHTSQYLCASSEPTSGSTDTQYFGPGTRLTVL.

Concerning this clonotype itself: A much larger clone differs by one base, so this may be a read error. This chain joins TRBV20-1 and TRBJ2-5, with D unclear. This CDR3 contains 10 residues. Germline CDR1 and CDR2: DFQATT and SNEGSKA (reference sequence). This CDR3 reads CSDRVETQYF. CDR3 coding DNA: TGCAGTGATAGAGTCGAGACCCAGTACTTC.

The chain is built from TRBV6-2 or TRBV6-3 and TRBJ1-1; D is undetermined. Trimming stripped 8 bases from V and 0 bases from J, with 10 bases between. Germline V CDR1 and CDR2: MNHEY, SVGEGT. The CDR3 is 13 amino acids. CDR3 in amino acids: CASGRWMNTEAFF. As DNA, the CDR3 is TGTGCCAGCGGTCGCTGGATGAACACTGAAGCTTTCTTT.

Note on this clonotype: One base away lies a much larger clone, so this may be a sequencing read error. The chain combines TRBV6-2 or TRBV6-3 with TRBJ2-1; possible D gene TRBD1, 6 bases. CDR3 length equals 14 residues. Trimming cost V 10 bases and J 6 bases, with 19 bases left between them. Germline V CDR1 and CDR2: MNHEY, SVGEGT. CDR3 protein: CATSRGGASNEQFF. In DNA form, the CDR3 reads TGTGCCACTAGTAGAGGGGGAGCGTCCAATGAGCAGTTCTTC.

This clonotype was counted a few times. The chain recombines TRBV27 with TRBJ1-2; 8 bases agree with TRBD1. There are 14 residues in the CDR3. J gave up 3 bases and V 6 bases, and 6 bases lay outside the gene matches. Germline V gene sequence: CDR1 MNHEY, CDR2 SMNVEV (reference sequence). CDR3 bases: TGTGCCAGCAGACAGCCGGGACAGGACTATGGCTACACCTTC. Amino acids: CASRQPGQDYGYTF.

As to this clonotype: This clone may be a read error of a much larger clone one base away. The V and J genes are TRBV7-9 and TRBJ2-7; the match to TRBD1 covers 8 bases. The junction had 5 bases not matched to a gene; V was cut back by 5 bases and J by 2 bases. Germline CDR1 reads SEHNR; CDR2 reads FQNEAQ (reference sequence). CDR3 size: 14 residues. DNA for the CDR3: TGTGCCAGCAGCCAGCGACAGGGGACCTACGAGCAGTACTTC. It specifies CASSQRQGTYEQYF. Combining the CDR3 with reference TRBV7-9 and TRBJ2-7 gives the whole variable domain DTGVSQNPRHKITKRGQNVTFRCDPISEHNRLYWYRQTLGQGPEFLTYFQNEAQLEKSRLLSDRFSAERPKGSFSTLEIQRTEQGDSAMYLCASSQRQGTYEQYFGPGTRLTVT.

The chain carries TRBV7-9 and TRBJ2-1; D call uncertain. The germline V and J ends were trimmed by 0 bases and 9 bases, with 3 bases remaining between them. The germline V gene encodes CDR1 SEHNR and CDR2 FQNEAQ (reference sequence). CDR3 length: 11 residues. CDR3 coding DNA: TGTGCCAGCAGCTTAGCCATTGAGCAGTTCTTC. It yields the protein CASSLAIEQFF. The complete variable domain, with remaining parts taken from reference TRBV7-9 and TRBJ2-1, reads DTGVSQNPRHKITKRGQNVTFRCDPISEHNRLYWYRQTLGQGPEFLTYFQNEAQLEKSRLLSDRFSAERPKGSFSTLEIQRTEQGDSAMYLCASSLAIEQFFGPGTRLTVL.

Concerning this clonotype: An end of the junction differs from the germline gene, which may be a read error. The rearrangement links TRBV27 to TRBJ2-1, with D perhaps TRBD2 (5 bases). Germline-derived CDR1 and CDR2 are MNHEY and SMNVEV (reference sequence). The CDR3 runs 15 residues. This chain's CDR3 is CASGLGQLVRNEQFF. The CDR3 nucleotides read TGTGCCAGCGGTTTAGGTCAACTAGTTAGGAACGAGCAGTTCTTC.

This clonotype was seen only a few times. The CDR3 protein is CASSRTSGTDTQYF. The CDR3 nucleotides read TGCGCCAGCAGCCGGACTAGCGGCACAGATACGCAGTATTTT. The V gene is TRBV4-1, the J gene TRBJ2-3; 9 bases are shared with TRBD2. CDR1 and CDR2 from the germline V gene are MGHRA and YSYEKL. Trimming cost V 4 bases and J 1 base; bases outside gene matches: 0. This CDR3 contains 14 residues.

This clonotype has just a few counts. This chain uses TRBV27 with TRBJ2-3, with 12 bases fitting TRBD1. Per the germline V gene, CDR1 is MNHEY and CDR2 is SMNVEV (reference sequence). This CDR3 region has 15 residues. V lost 6 bases to trimming and J lost 5 bases; unmatched junction nucleotides: 6. CDR3: CASRPGTGGQDTQYF. The CDR3 nucleotides read TGTGCCAGCAGGCCGGGGACAGGGGGCCAAGATACGCAGTATTTT.

This clonotype was seen only a few times. The chain carries TRBV7-2 and TRBJ2-7; TRBD2 matches at 7 bases. The CDR3 is 16 amino acids. Germline assignment: CDR1 SGHTA and CDR2 FQGNSA. V was clipped by 5 bases and J by 1 base; unmatched bases: 11. As DNA, the CDR3 is TGTGCCAGCAGCAATCAAGCGGGGTCTCCTTCCTACGAGCAGTACTTC. Translating it yields CASSNQAGSPSYEQYF.

Only a few counts were recorded for this clonotype. The chain employs TRBV7-8 and TRBJ2-5; D is undetermined. The CDR3 has 15 amino acids. Germline loops: CDR1 SGHVS, CDR2 FQNEAQ. Trimming shortened V by 1 base and J by 5 bases, and 14 bases separated the two germline ends. CDR3 DNA: TGTGCCAGCAGCTTAGAAGCCGGACCAGTGGAGACCCAGTACTTC. Amino acids: CASSLEAGPVETQYF.

To note about this clonotype: At one end the junction does not follow the germline gene, possibly because of a read error. This rearrangement joins TRBV6-1 to TRBJ1-1; D unclear. CDR1 and CDR2 from the germline V gene are MNHNS and SASEGT. This CDR3 has 14 residues. The CDR3 nucleotides are TGTGCCATCAGTCACGGACGGCTGAACACTGAAGCTTTCTTT. It encodes CAISHGRLNTEAFF.

The V gene is TRBV6-5, the J gene TRBJ2-1; D could derive from TRBD1 or TRBD2 (6 bases each). Germline V gene data show CDR1 as MNHEY and CDR2 as SVGAGI. CDR3 length equals 15 residues. V was shortened by 6 bases and J by 6 bases, with 18 bases between the two germline ends. The DNA for the CDR3 is TGTGCCAGCAGAAAATCGGGTTGGGGGGCCAATGAGCAGTTCTTC. The encoded protein is CASRKSGWGANEQFF.

The chain couples TRBV20-1 to TRBJ2-5, with D perhaps matching TRBD1 (5 bases). The CDR3 runs to 12 residues. The V gene lost 4 bases and the J gene lost 2 bases, with 8 bases spanning the gap. Germline lookup yields CDR1 DFQATT and CDR2 SNEGSKA (reference sequence). CDR3 protein: CSANAGQETQYF. The CDR3, as DNA: TGCAGTGCTAATGCAGGGCAAGAGACCCAGTACTTC.

Comment on this clonotype: This CDR3 is missing its conserved last phenylalanine or tryptophan, likely due to a read error. The CDR3 DNA reads TGTGCCAGCAGCTCACCCGGGGGAAACACTGAAGCTTTCTCT. It codes for CASSSPGGNTEAFS. This chain connects TRBV28 to TRBJ1-1, with D perhaps TRBD1 (5 bases). CDR1 is MDHEN and CDR2 is SYDVKM in the germline V gene. The CDR3 sequence is 14 residues long. Trimming shortened V by 6 bases and J by 2 bases, and 13 bases separated the two germline ends.

In this sample, this clonotype turned up a few times. The chain couples TRBV6-2 or TRBV6-3 to TRBJ1-1; D ambiguous. The CDR3 contains 14 residues. From germline, CDR1 is MNHEY and CDR2 SVGEGT. Trimming took off 0 bases at V and 7 bases at J, with 12 bases between the two ends. CDR3 amino acids: CASSYSTPRHEAFF. CDR3 coding DNA: TGTGCCAGCAGTTACTCGACCCCGCGGCATGAAGCTTTCTTT.

The rearrangement uses TRBV6-6 and TRBJ1-2, with D hard to call. The V end lost 2 bases, the J end lost 2 bases, and 6 bases lay between the germline ends. From germline, CDR1 is MNHNY and CDR2 SVGAGI (reference sequence). This CDR3 spans 13 amino acids. For the CDR3, the DNA is TGTGCCAGCAGTTACCTTCCAAACTATGGCTACACCTTC. Its protein is CASSYLPNYGYTF.

V is TRBV20-1 and J is TRBJ1-4; D perhaps matches TRBD1 (5 bases). Germline V gene sequence: CDR1 DFQATT, CDR2 SNEGSKA (reference sequence). The ends were cut back, 7 bases at V and 7 bases at J, with 19 bases in the middle. The CDR3 has 14 amino acids. Here the CDR3 reads CSGGGSPASEKLFF. In DNA, the CDR3 is TGCAGTGGTGGGGGGTCCCCGGCCAGTGAAAAACTGTTTTTT.

The chain couples TRBV2 to TRBJ2-2; 7 bases align to TRBD2. V lost 3 bases, J lost 5 bases, and 3 bases stayed unmatched. The CDR3 runs 14 residues. Germline V gene lookup returns CDR1 SNHLY and CDR2 FYNNEI. This CDR3 is CASSEGLPTGELFF. Here the CDR3 DNA reads TGTGCCAGCAGTGAGGGACTACCTACCGGGGAGCTGTTTTTT.

There are a few counts of this clonotype. A much bigger clone sits one base away, suggesting this may be a read error. The chain employs TRBV24-1 and TRBJ2-3; the D is unclear. Trimming stripped 9 bases from V and 2 bases from J, with 8 bases between. CDR3 size: 12 residues. Per germline, CDR1 KGHDR and CDR2 SFDVKD. Here the CDR3 DNA reads TGTGCCACCGGAAAGGACACAGATACGCAGTATTTT. Amino acids: CATGKDTDTQYF.

Comments on this clonotype: A much bigger clone sits one base away, suggesting this may be a read error. Because the CDR3's place on the DNA is in doubt, the DNA is left out and the CDR3 is given as listed by TCRdb. This rearrangement joins TRBV6-6 to TRBJ1-1; the D segment call TRBD1 is taken from the table without a DNA check. The germline gives CDR1 MNHNY, CDR2 SVGAGI (reference sequence). Ends included, the CDR3 has 13 residues. This CDR3 is CASSFGGGTEALF.

This chain joins TRBV4-2 and TRBJ2-3, with a possible D match to TRBD2 (5 bases). Germline CDR1 reads LGHNA; CDR2 reads YNFKEQ. This CDR3 comprises 17 residues. Trimming left V 0 bases short and J 0 bases short, with 13 bases between. For the CDR3, the DNA is TGTGCCAGCAGCCAAGAAGTGGCTAGCTTAAGCACAGATACGCAGTATTTT. Amino acids: CASSQEVASLSTDTQYF.

The chain combines TRBV27 with TRBJ1-2; D is ambiguous. CDR1 is MNHEY, CDR2 SMNVEV, per germline (reference sequence). This CDR3 contains 11 residues. The ends were cut back, 3 bases at V and 7 bases at J, with 6 bases in the middle. The CDR3 DNA follows: TGTGCCAGCAGTTTGGCGGGTGGCTACACCTTC. Its protein product is CASSLAGGYTF.

The sample holds a few counts of this clonotype. CDR3 coding DNA: TGTGCCAGCATAAAGGACACCGGTGCTCAGGCTTTCTTT. Translation: CASIKDTGAQAFF. V gene TRBV6-1 combines with J gene TRBJ1-1, with D possibly matching TRBD1 (5 bases). The V end was cut by 7 bases, the J end by 11 bases, with 20 bases between. Per the germline V gene, CDR1 is MNHNS and CDR2 is SASEGT. The CDR3 extends over 13 amino acids.

In its sample, this clonotype was seen a few times. The gene calls are TRBV6-4 and TRBJ2-7, with D tentatively TRBD1 (6 bases). Germline lookup yields CDR1 MRHNA and CDR2 SNTAGT. Trimming cost V 2 bases and J 3 bases, with 14 bases left between them. The CDR3 is 15 residues long. Here the CDR3 reads CASSDPYRQDYEQYF. The CDR3 DNA is TGTGCCAGCAGTGACCCGTACCGACAGGACTACGAGCAGTACTTC.